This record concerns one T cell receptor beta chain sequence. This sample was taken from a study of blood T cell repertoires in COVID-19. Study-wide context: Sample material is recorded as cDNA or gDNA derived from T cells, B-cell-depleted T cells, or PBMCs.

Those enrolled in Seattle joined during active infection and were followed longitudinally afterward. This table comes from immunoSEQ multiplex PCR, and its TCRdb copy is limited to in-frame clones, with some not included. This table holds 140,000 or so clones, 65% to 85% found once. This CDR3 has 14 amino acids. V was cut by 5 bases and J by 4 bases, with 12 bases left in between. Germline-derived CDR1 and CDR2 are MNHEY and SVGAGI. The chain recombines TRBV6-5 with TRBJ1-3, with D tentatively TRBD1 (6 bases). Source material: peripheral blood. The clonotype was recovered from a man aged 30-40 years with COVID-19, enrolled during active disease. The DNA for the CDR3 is TGTGCCAGCAGTCAATTGACAGGCGGAAACACCATATATTTT. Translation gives CASSQLTGGNTIYF.